This T cell receptor (beta chain) was sequenced in a study of blood T cell repertoires in COVID-19. Study as a whole: Sources were T cells, B-cell-depleted T cells, or PBMCs; the material itself was cDNA or gDNA.

Trimming pared 3 bases from V and 1 base from J, leaving 10 bases between. The V gene's germline CDR1 is LNHNV and CDR2 YYDKDF (reference sequence). The CDR3 loop spans 15 amino acids. Seattle's cohort entered during active infection and was followed longitudinally. Sequencing used immunoSEQ multiplex PCR; TCRdb keeps in-frame clones, though not all of them. The sample shows around 400,000 clones, roughly 86% of them seen only once. Input material: peripheral blood. The receptor was isolated from a woman between 55 and 75 years old with COVID-19, enrolled during active disease. The gene calls are TRBV15 and TRBJ1-5; maybe TRBD1 (6 bases). CDR3: CATSRVDRSNQPQHF. In DNA, the CDR3 is TGTGCCACCAGCAGGGTCGACAGGAGCAATCAGCCCCAGCATTTT.